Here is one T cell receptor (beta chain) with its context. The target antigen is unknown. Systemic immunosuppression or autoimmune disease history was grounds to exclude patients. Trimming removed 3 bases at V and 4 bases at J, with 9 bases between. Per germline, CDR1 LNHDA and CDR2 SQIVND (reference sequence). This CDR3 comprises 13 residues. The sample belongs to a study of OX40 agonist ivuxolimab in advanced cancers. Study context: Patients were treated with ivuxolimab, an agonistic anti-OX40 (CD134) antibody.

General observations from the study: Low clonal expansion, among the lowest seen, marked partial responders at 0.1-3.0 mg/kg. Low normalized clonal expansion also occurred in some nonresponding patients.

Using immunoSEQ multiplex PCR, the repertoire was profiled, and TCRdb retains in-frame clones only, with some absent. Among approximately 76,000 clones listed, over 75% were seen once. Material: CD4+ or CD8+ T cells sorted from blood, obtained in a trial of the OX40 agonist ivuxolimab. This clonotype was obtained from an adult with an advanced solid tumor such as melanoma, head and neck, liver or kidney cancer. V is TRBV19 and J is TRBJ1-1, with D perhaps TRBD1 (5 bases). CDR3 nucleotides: TGTGCCAGTAGTATTCGGGGGATCACTGAAGCTTTCTTT. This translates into CASSIRGITEAFF. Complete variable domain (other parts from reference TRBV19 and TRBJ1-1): DGGITQSPKYLFRKEGQNVTLSCEQNLNHDAMYWYRQDPGQGLRLIYYSQIVNDFQKGDIAEGYSVSREKKESFPLTVTSAQKNPTAFYLCASSIRGITEAFFGQGTRLTVV.